This TCR beta chain is from a study of shared clonotypes between healthy human individuals. The method was immunoSEQ multiplex PCR; TCRdb's version includes in-frame clones alone and lacks a portion of them. Of around 1.1 million clones listed, approximately 80% are singletons. The study, taken as a whole, reports: Sequencing depth was expected to affect clonotype sharing among donors. Only blood underwent sampling, and tissue repertoires likely differ.

Germline V lookup: CDR1 MGHRA, CDR2 YSYEKL. This CDR3 is 15 amino acids long. The V gene end was trimmed by 3 bases and the J gene end by 4 bases; junction bases not matched to a gene: 5. Donors were healthy HIV-negative adults without recent acute infections or vaccinations. CD45RA+ naive and CD45RA-negative memory subsets were separated from CD4+ cells. This clone was picked up many times. Its antigen is still unknown. The TCR was taken from a man between 18 and 35 years old in good health. Some clones in this sample may be carry-over from other donors' samples. The J gene is TRBJ2-1, the V gene TRBV4-1, with 8 nucleotides matching TRBD1. Sample: memory CD4+ T cells from PBMCs. Subset of the sample: CD45RA-negative fraction. The CDR3 here is CASSQSRDRYNEQFF. Here the CDR3 DNA reads TGCGCCAGCAGCCAGTCCCGGGACAGGTACAATGAGCAGTTCTTC.